The 8 T cell receptor beta chains reported below all come from one sample, sequenced in a study of tumor-infiltrating lymphocytes in primary liver carcinoma. Starting from approximately 500 ng of total RNA, TCR beta cDNA was produced with a primer in the constant region. ARM-PCR, slightly modified, supplied the TCR beta libraries through three nested multiplex PCR rounds. TRBV1-TRBV30 forward primers paired with a C-beta reverse primer drove the first two PCR rounds, about 9 cycles each. From the multiplex PCR reads, TCRdb called clonotypes with MiXCR, one entry per CDR3 protein. The data show about 64,000 distinct CDR3 sequences, about 71% seen once. The tissue used was unsorted bulk material of roughly 17-31 mg. RNA and DNA were co-extracted from it with the AllPrep DNA/RNA mini kit. The sample consisted of liver tumor tissue from sampling region 4. As for subset: tumor region T4, right-lateral pole. The receptor source for this set is a man between 35 and 55 years old with primary liver carcinoma and hepatitis B virus infection.

Worth noting for this clonotype: The final CDR3 position lacks the conserved phenylalanine or tryptophan, pointing to a likely read error. This chain uses TRBV5-4 with TRBJ1-1; D remains unclear. The V gene lost 0 bases and the J gene lost 8 bases, with 11 bases spanning the gap. Looked up from germline, CDR1 is SGHNT and CDR2 is YYREEE (reference sequence). This CDR3 comprises 13 residues. DNA for the CDR3: TGTGCCAGCAGCTTGGCGAGAATACCCGAAGCTTTCTGT. Its translation is CASSLARIPEAFC.

J is TRBJ2-1 and V is TRBV9; 7 bases map to TRBD2. CDR3 length: 19 amino acids. The V segment lost 3 bases and the J segment 0 bases; nucleotides outside the gene matches: 15. The V gene's germline CDR1 is SGDLS and CDR2 YYNGEE. CDR3 amino acids: CASSANLLAGLSSYNEQFF. Written as DNA, the CDR3 is TGTGCCAGCAGCGCGAATCTTTTAGCGGGCCTGAGCTCCTACAATGAGCAGTTCTTC.

This sequence joins TRBV11-2 and TRBJ1-1, with a weak D call TRBD1 (5 bases). V was cut by 5 bases and J by 0 bases, with 16 bases left in between. Germline CDR1 reads SGHAT; CDR2 reads FQNNGV. CDR3 size: 16 residues. The CDR3 sequence: CASSPPRALVNTEAFF. CDR3 nucleotide sequence: TGTGCCAGCAGCCCACCCAGGGCGTTAGTGAACACTGAAGCTTTCTTT.

The gene calls are TRBV29-1 and TRBJ2-7, with 9 bases that match TRBD2. This CDR3 contains 14 residues. Germline CDR1 is SQVTM and CDR2 is ANQGSEA. The junction had 15 bases not matched to a gene; V was cut back by 5 bases and J by 10 bases. The CDR3 is CSVILAGAFCEQYF. CDR3 coding DNA: TGCAGCGTTATTTTAGCGGGAGCATTCTGCGAACAGTACTTC.

As to this clonotype: One end of the junction is discordant with germline, which a read error may explain. The genes are TRBV10-3 and TRBJ1-5; D is ambiguous. Germline values: CDR1 ENHRY, CDR2 SYGVKD. The length of the CDR3 is 14 residues. The CDR3 DNA follows: TGCGCCATCAGTGAGTCTTGGCAGCATCAACCCCAGCATTTT. Translation gives CAISESWQHQPQHF.

For this clonotype: Sequence at one end of the junction differs from germline and may be a read error. The rearrangement uses TRBV11-1 and TRBJ2-7, with 8 nucleotides matching TRBD1. Germline V gene sequence: CDR1 SGHAT, CDR2 FQDESV (reference sequence). This CDR3 spans 15 amino acids. CDR3 loop: CASSLGQAERYEQYF. CDR3 nucleotide sequence: TGTGCCAGCAGCCTGGGACAGGCCGAACGCTACGAGCAGTACTTT.

V is TRBV28 and J is TRBJ2-1; D unresolved. The V end lost 7 bases, the J end lost 9 bases, and 25 bases lay between the germline ends. CDR1 MDHEN and CDR2 SYDVKM come from the germline V gene. This CDR3 contains 16 residues. In DNA, the CDR3 is TGTGCCAGCACGGCATCCTCCAGGCCCGAATCCAGTGAGCAGTTCTTC. Protein: CASTASSRPESSEQFF.

This clonotype was seen only a few times. The CDR3 does not end in the conserved phenylalanine or tryptophan, so this is likely a read error. It is unclear where the CDR3 begins or ends on the DNA, so no DNA is shown, and the CDR3 is as TCRdb lists it. The chain links TRBV13 to TRBJ2-1. The CDR3 adds up to 11 amino acids, both ends counted. Germline-derived CDR1 and CDR2 are PRHDT and FYEKMQ (reference sequence). CDR3: CASSEYNEYFL.